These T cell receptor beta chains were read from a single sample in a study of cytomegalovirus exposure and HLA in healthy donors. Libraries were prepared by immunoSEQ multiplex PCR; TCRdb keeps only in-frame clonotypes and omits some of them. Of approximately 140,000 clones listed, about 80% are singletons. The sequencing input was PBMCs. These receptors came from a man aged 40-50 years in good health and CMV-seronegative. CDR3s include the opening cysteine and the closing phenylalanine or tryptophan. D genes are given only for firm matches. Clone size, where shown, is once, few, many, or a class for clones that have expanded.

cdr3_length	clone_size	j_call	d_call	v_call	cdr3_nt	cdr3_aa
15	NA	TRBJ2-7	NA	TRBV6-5	TGTGCCACCCAGCAGCACTTGAGGAGCTCCTACGAGCAGTACTTC	CATQQHLRSSYEQYF
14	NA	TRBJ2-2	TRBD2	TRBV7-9	TGTGCCAGCAGCTCAGTAGCGGGACCCGGGGAGCTGTTTTTT	CASSSVAGPGELFF
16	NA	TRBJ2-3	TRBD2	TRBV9	TGTGCCAGCAGCTGGAGCGGGGGGGCCAGCACAGATACGCAGTATTTT	CASSWSGGASTDTQYF
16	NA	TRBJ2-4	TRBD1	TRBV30	TGTGCCTGGAGTAACAGGGGGCGGGGAGCCAAAAACATTCAGTACTTC	CAWSNRGRGAKNIQYF
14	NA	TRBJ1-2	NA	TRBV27	TGTGCCAGCAGGGTCATGGGGGGGAACTATGGCTACACCTTC	CASRVMGGNYGYTF
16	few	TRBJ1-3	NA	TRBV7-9	TGTTCCAGCAGTCCCTGGACCCAGGGTCTAGAAAACACCATATATTTT	CSSSPWTQGLENTIYF
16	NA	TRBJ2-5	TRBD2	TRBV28	TGTGCCAGCAGTTTGCCCCTAGCGGGGGGCGGGGAGACCCAGTACTTC	CASSLPLAGGGETQYF
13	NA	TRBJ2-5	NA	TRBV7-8	TGTGCCAGCAGCGCCAGGGGCCCAGAGACCCAGTACTTC	CASSARGPETQYF
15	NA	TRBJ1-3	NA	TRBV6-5	TGTGCCAGCACTAAGCGGGCGGGGGCTGGAAACACCATATATTTT	CASTKRAGAGNTIYF
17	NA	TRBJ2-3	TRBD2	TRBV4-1	TGCGCCAGCAGCCAAGATATGCGACTAGCGGTCACAGATACGCAGTATTTT	CASSQDMRLAVTDTQYF
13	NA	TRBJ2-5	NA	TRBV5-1	TGCGCCAGCAGCACTCAGGGCGACGAGACCCAGTACTTC	CASSTQGDETQYF
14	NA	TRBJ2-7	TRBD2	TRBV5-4	TGTGCCAGCAGCCCCCGGACTAGCGGATACGAGCAGTACTTC	CASSPRTSGYEQYF
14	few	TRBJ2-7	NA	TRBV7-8	TGTGCCAGCAGCTCGGGACTTGGGGGGTACGAGCAGTACTTC	CASSSGLGGYEQYF
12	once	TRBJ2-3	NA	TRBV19	TGTGCCAGTCGGGGAAACACAGATACGCAGTATTTT	CASRGNTDTQYF
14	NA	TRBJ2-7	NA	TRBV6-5	TGTGCCAGCAGTATGACAAGACATTCCTACGAGCAGTACTTC	CASSMTRHSYEQYF
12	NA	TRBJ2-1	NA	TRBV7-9	TGTGCCAGCAGCTTAGACAGCGGTGAGCAGTTCTTC	CASSLDSGEQFF
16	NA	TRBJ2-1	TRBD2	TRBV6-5	TGTGCCAGCAGTTACGCTCTAGCGGGAGGCCTCAATGAGCAGTTCTTC	CASSYALAGGLNEQFF
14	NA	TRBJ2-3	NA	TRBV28	TGTGCCAGCAGTTTCTCGGGGACTACAGATACGCAGTATTTT	CASSFSGTTDTQYF
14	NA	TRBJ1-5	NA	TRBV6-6	TGTGCCAGCAGGCCATTCGGGGATTACGGGCCCCAGCATTTT	CASRPFGDYGPQHF
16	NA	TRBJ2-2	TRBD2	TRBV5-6	TGTGCCAGCAGCTTGTGGCTAGCGGGAGAAACCGGGGAGCTGTTTTTT	CASSLWLAGETGELFF
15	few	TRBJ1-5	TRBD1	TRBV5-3	TGTGCCAGAAGCTTGCAGGGGGAAAGCAATCAGCCCCAGCATTTT	CARSLQGESNQPQHF
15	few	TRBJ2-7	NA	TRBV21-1	TGTGCCAGCAGCAAAGCGAGCGGGAGAGCCTACGAGCAGTACTTC	CASSKASGRAYEQYF
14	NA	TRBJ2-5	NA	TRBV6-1	TGTGCCAGCAGAGAGACAGGCTTCCAAGAGACCCAGTACTTC	CASRETGFQETQYF
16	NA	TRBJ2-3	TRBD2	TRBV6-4	TGTGCCAGCAGTGACTCTGGCGGGAGTGGCACAGATACGCAGTATTTT	CASSDSGGSGTDTQYF
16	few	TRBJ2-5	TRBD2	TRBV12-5	TGTGCTAGTGGCCTTGGGACTAGCGGGGACCCGGGGACCCAGTACTTC	CASGLGTSGDPGTQYF
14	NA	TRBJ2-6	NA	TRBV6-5	TGTGCCACCATTCAGCGCCCTGGGGCCAACGGCCTGACTTTC	CATIQRPGANGLTF
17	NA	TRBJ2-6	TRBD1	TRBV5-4	TGTGCCAGCAACCCGGGACAGGGGGCGGGAGGGGCCAACGTCCTGACTTTC	CASNPGQGAGGANVLTF
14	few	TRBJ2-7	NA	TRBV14	TGTGCCAGCAGCCAGGCCGGGATATACAACGAGCAGTACTTC	CASSQAGIYNEQYF
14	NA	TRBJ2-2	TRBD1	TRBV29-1	TGCAGCGGTATGGGACAGGGAGGGGCCGGGGAGCTGTTTTTT	CSGMGQGGAGELFF
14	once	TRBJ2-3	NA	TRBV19	TGTGCCAGTAGTATAGAGGGCAGCACAGATACGCAGTATTTT	CASSIEGSTDTQYF
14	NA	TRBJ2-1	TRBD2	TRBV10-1	TGCGCCAGCAGCGCTAGCGGGAGTTTGGATGAGCAGTTCTTC	CASSASGSLDEQFF
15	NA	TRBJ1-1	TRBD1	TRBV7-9	TGTGCCAGCAGCTCCACCCGACAGGGGGACACTGAAGCTTTCTTT	CASSSTRQGDTEAFF
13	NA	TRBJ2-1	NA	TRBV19	TGTGCCAGTACCCATAGCGGAGGCAGTGAGCAGTTCTTC	CASTHSGGSEQFF
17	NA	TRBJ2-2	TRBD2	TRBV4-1	TGCGCCAGCAGCCAAGGGGGCAGCGGGATGGACACCGGGGAGCTGTTTTTT	CASSQGGSGMDTGELFF
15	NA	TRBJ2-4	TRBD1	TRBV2	TGTGCCAGCAGTGAGACGAGGACAGGGCATGTCATTCAGTACTTC	CASSETRTGHVIQYF
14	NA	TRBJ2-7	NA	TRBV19	TGTGCCAGTAGTACAAGTGGGCTCTTCAACGAGCAGTACTTC	CASSTSGLFNEQYF
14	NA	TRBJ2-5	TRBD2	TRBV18	TGTGCCAGCTCACCTTTCGCGGGAGAAGAGACCCAGTACTTC	CASSPFAGEETQYF
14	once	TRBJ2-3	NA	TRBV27	TGTGCCAGCACTGGTGTTGGAGGATTTGATACGCAGTATTTT	CASTGVGGFDTQYF
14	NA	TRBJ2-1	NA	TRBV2	TGTGCCAGCAGGGAGCCGGGAGCTGAAAATGAGCAGTTCTTC	CASREPGAENEQFF
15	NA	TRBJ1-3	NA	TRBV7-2	TGTGCCAGCAGCCCCTTTAGGGGCTCTGGAAACACCATATATTTT	CASSPFRGSGNTIYF
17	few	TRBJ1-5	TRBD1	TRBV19	TGTGCCAGTAGTACTGCGACAGGGGTTGGACCTAATCAGCCCCAGCATTTT	CASSTATGVGPNQPQHF